The clone carrying this TCR beta chain occurred a few times. This sample was taken from a study of patients and donors after allogeneic stem cell transplantation. TCRdb re-derived calls from the RT-PCR reads in MiXCR, one entry per CDR3 protein. The sample has roughly 250,000 distinct CDR3 sequences; 14% are singletons. Germline CDR1 is SGHNT and CDR2 is YENEEA. CDR3 length: 15 residues. J was trimmed by 7 bases and V by 6 bases; bases with no gene match: 7. This sequence joins TRBV11-3 and TRBJ2-7, with 15 bases that match TRBD2. The sequencing input was blood, either unsorted or a sorted T cell fraction (not recorded which). The origin of this receptor is a human donor who was either an allogeneic HSCT recipient or a stem cell or donor lymphocyte infusion donor (not recorded which). It is not recorded whose cells these are; they may come from a transplant donor. DNA for the CDR3: TGTGCCAGCAGTTTGACGGGACTAGCGGGAGGTGAGCAGTACTTC. Protein sequence: CASSLTGLAGGEQYF.